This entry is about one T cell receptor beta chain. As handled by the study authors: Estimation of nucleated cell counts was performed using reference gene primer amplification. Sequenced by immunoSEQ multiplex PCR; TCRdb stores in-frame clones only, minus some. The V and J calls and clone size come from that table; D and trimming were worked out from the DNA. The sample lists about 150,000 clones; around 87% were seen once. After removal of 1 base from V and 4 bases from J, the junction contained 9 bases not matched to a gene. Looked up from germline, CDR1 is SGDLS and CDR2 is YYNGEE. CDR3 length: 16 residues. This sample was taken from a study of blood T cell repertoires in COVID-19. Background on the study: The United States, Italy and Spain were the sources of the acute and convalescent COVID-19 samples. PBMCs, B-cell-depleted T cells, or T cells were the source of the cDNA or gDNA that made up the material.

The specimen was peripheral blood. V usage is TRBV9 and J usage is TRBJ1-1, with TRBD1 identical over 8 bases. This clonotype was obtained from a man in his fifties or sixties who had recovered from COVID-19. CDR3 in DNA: TGTGCCAGCAGCGTATCGGGGACAGGTGTAGCCACTGAAGCTTTCTTT. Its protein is CASSVSGTGVATEAFF.